The 2 T cell receptor beta chains below all came from one sample that was sequenced in a study of tumor and adjacent non-tumor tissue in lung cancer. The template was RNA from unsorted bulk tissue. Three rounds of nested PCR, following a modified ARM-PCR protocol, produced the TCRbeta library. TCRdb ran MiXCR on the multiplex PCR reads and lists one entry per CDR3 protein. This sample has 200,000 to 250,000 distinct CDR3 sequences, with about two thirds found just once. The sequencing sample was made of lung tumor tissue. The source is a man between 60 and 75 years old with non-small cell lung cancer.

To note about this clonotype: One end of the junction fails to match germline, which may point to a read error. The genes are TRBV20-1 and TRBJ2-3, with 12 bases lining up with TRBD2. CDR3 length: 15 amino acids. The germline V gene has CDR1 DFQATT and CDR2 SNEGSKA (reference sequence). The CDR3 region has the DNA TGCAGTGCTACGACTAGCGGGAGAAAATCAGATACGCTGTATTTT. Its translation is CSATTSGRKSDTLYF.

Here the CDR3 DNA reads TGTGCTAGTGGTCTGTTAGGCGGGAGGAGGACCGGGGAGCTGTTTTTT. It is translated as CASGLLGGRRTGELFF. This chain uses TRBV12-5 with TRBJ2-2; 8 bases match TRBD2. The CDR3 length is 16 residues. Trimming took 5 bases from V and 5 from J; bases not matched to a gene: 10. CDR1 LGHNT and CDR2 FRNRAP come from the germline V gene.